One and the same sample provided the 15 T cell receptor beta chains below, sequenced in a study of CD8 T cell repertoires and HIV-1 epitope variants. These receptors have no known antigen. Produced via immunoSEQ multiplex PCR; TCRdb's table is partial and in-frame only. Among about 5,800 clones listed, around 60% were seen once. Source material: cultured CD8+ T cells derived from PBMCs. These receptors came from a male donor with HIV.

V gene TRBV29-1 combines with J gene TRBJ2-7; TRBD1 matches at 8 bases. The CDR3 extends over 14 amino acids. The ends lost 6 bases at V and 1 base at J; junction bases unmatched: 8. Germline lookup yields CDR1 SQVTM and CDR2 ANQGSEA. In nucleotides, the CDR3 is TGCAGCGTCATCACAGGGGGGTCTTCCTACGAGCAGTACTTC. Translated: CSVITGGSSYEQYF.

The CDR3 spells CAWTAPTGGLVGYTF. The CDR3 DNA reads as TGTGCCTGGACCGCCCCCACAGGGGGCTTGGTTGGCTACACCTTC. The genes are TRBV30 and TRBJ1-2; TRBD1 agrees at 9 bases. V gave up 4 bases and J gave up 7 bases; unmatched junction bases: 13. The CDR3 is 15 residues long. Germline V gives CDR1 GTSNPN, CDR2 SVGIG (reference sequence). The entire variable domain, with the rest obtained from reference TRBV30 and TRBJ1-2, is as follows: SQTIHQWPATLVQPVGSPLSLECTVEGTSNPNLYWYRQAAGRGLQLLFYSVGIGQISSEVPQNLSASRPQDRQFILSSKKLLLSDSGFYLCAWTAPTGGLVGYTFGSGTRLTVV.

The V and J genes are TRBV7-2 and TRBJ2-5; 7 bases are a match to TRBD1. Germline values: CDR1 SGHTA, CDR2 FQGNSA. The CDR3 is made up of 13 amino acids. The V and J ends lost 2 bases and 4 bases, in that order; junction bases with no gene match: 1. CDR3 sequence: CASSLYRGETQYF. The CDR3 DNA reads TGTGCCAGCAGCTTATACAGGGGAGAGACCCAGTACTTC.

The rearrangement joins TRBV5-4 to TRBJ2-2, with unresolved D. The V gene lost 0 bases and the J gene lost 6 bases, with 9 bases spanning the gap. The CDR3 runs to 14 residues. The V gene's germline CDR1 is SGHNT and CDR2 YYREEE (reference sequence). The CDR3 is CASSLAETPGELFF. The CDR3 nucleotides read TGTGCCAGCAGCTTGGCCGAGACTCCCGGGGAGCTGTTTTTT.

The chain uses TRBV7-6 and TRBJ2-1; D ambiguous. Germline assignment: CDR1 SGHVS and CDR2 FNYEAQ. CDR3 length: 16 residues. Trimming removed 1 base at V and 2 bases at J, with 12 bases between. CDR3 sequence reads: CASSLVANTPYNEQFF. The CDR3 DNA follows: TGTGCCAGCAGCTTAGTGGCGAACACCCCCTACAATGAGCAGTTCTTC. Combining the CDR3 with reference TRBV7-6 and TRBJ2-1 gives the whole variable domain GAGVSQSPRYKVTKRGQDVALRCDPISGHVSLYWYRQALGQGPEFLTYFNYEAQQDKSGLPNDRFSAERPEGSISTLTIQRTEQRDSAMYRCASSLVANTPYNEQFFGPGTRLTVL.

This clone was recorded only once. The rearrangement links TRBV15 to TRBJ2-3; D gene ambiguous. Germline CDR1 is LNHNV and CDR2 is YYDKDF (reference sequence). CDR3 length: 14 amino acids. The V end lost 1 base, the J end lost 2 bases, and 7 bases lay between the germline ends. The chain's CDR3 is CATSRVFATDTQYF. The CDR3 DNA follows: TGTGCCACCAGCAGAGTATTCGCCACAGATACGCAGTATTTT.

The V and J genes are TRBV15 and TRBJ2-7, with unresolved D. This CDR3 is 15 amino acids long. Per germline, CDR1 LNHNV and CDR2 YYDKDF (reference sequence). Trimming pared 0 bases from V and 1 base from J, leaving 10 bases between. The CDR3 DNA reads as TGTGCCACCAGCAGAGAAACATCGATGTCCTACGAGCAGTACTTC. Amino acid sequence: CATSRETSMSYEQYF.

The chain carries TRBV7-9 and TRBJ2-1; 9 bases are a match to TRBD2. The CDR3 totals 13 residues. V was clipped by 1 base and J by 8 bases; unmatched bases: 0. From germline, CDR1 is SEHNR and CDR2 FQNEAQ (reference sequence). The CDR3 bases are TGTGCCAGCAGCTTAGAGCGGGGGGATGAGCAGTTCTTC. Residues: CASSLERGDEQFF.

The chain is built from TRBV28 and TRBJ2-4; D unresolved. The CDR3 is 15 residues long. The V gene's germline CDR1 is MDHEN and CDR2 SYDVKM. The V gene lost 6 bases and the J gene lost 2 bases, with 14 bases spanning the gap. CDR3 sequence (DNA): TGTGCCAGCAGGGCCTCCGGGCTAACCAAAAACATTCAGTACTTC. Its translation: CASRASGLTKNIQYF.

The chain couples TRBV9 to TRBJ2-1; 8 bases are a match to TRBD2. This CDR3 comprises 15 residues. V was pared by 0 bases and J by 5 bases, with 4 bases of the junction left unmatched. Per the germline V gene, CDR1 is SGDLS and CDR2 is YYNGEE. Here the CDR3 reads CASSVGTSHDNEQFF. As DNA, the CDR3 is TGTGCCAGCAGCGTAGGGACTAGCCATGACAATGAGCAGTTCTTC.

CDR3 DNA: TGTGCCAGCAGTGAGGGCACAAACACTGAAGCTTTCTTT. This gives the protein CASSEGTNTEAFF. The chain combines TRBV25-1 with TRBJ1-1; D remains ambiguous. The CDR3 has 13 amino acids. Trimming shortened V by 3 bases and J by 2 bases, and 7 bases separated the two germline ends. CDR1 MGHDK and CDR2 SYGVNS come from the germline V gene. Complete variable domain (other parts from reference TRBV25-1 and TRBJ1-1): EADIYQTPRYLVIGTGKKITLECSQTMGHDKMYWYQQDPGMELHLIHYSYGVNSTEKGDLSSESTVSRIRTEHFPLTLESARPSHTSQYLCASSEGTNTEAFFGQGTRLTVV.

The rearrangement uses TRBV6-5 and TRBJ1-5, with 7 bases identical to TRBD1. The germline V gene encodes CDR1 MNHEY and CDR2 SVGAGI. The CDR3 length is 14 residues. Losses at the gene ends were 6 bases for V and 6 bases for J; bases not matched to a gene: 8. CDR3 DNA sequence: TGTGCCAGCAGACCCACAGGGGAGGGTCAGCCCCAGCATTTT. This translates into CASRPTGEGQPQHF.

The chain combines TRBV19 with TRBJ1-2; D not certain. CDR3 size: 12 residues. Germline assignment: CDR1 LNHDA and CDR2 SQIVND (reference sequence). The V gene lost 9 bases and the J gene lost 5 bases, with 13 bases spanning the gap. CDR3: CASIIPGYGYTF. Written as DNA, the CDR3 is TGTGCCAGCATAATACCGGGTTATGGCTACACCTTC.

The genes are TRBV29-1 and TRBJ2-1; 8 bases are a match to TRBD2. The CDR3 loop spans 15 amino acids. Germline CDR1 and CDR2: SQVTM and ANQGSEA. The ends lost 6 bases at V and 1 base at J; junction bases unmatched: 8. In nucleotides, the CDR3 is TGCAGCGTGGGTTCGGCGGGGGGATCCTACAATGAGCAGTTCTTC. Protein sequence: CSVGSAGGSYNEQFF.

The chain employs TRBV5-8 and TRBJ1-2; TRBD1 aligns across 8 bases. The junction had 8 bases not matched to a gene; V was cut back by 3 bases and J by 4 bases. The germline V gene has CDR1 SGHTS and CDR2 YDEGEE. The CDR3 sequence is 15 residues long. The CDR3 protein is CASSSELTGAYGYTF. CDR3 nucleotides: TGTGCCAGCAGCTCAGAGCTGACAGGGGCCTATGGCTACACCTTC.